This T cell receptor beta chain was identified in a study of T-cell reconstitution after alpha-beta-depleted transplantation in children. The TCRbeta library was prepared with unique molecular identifiers. TCRdb re-analysed the PCR reads in MiXCR, keeping a single row per CDR3 protein. The sample has around 680,000 distinct CDR3 sequences; approximately 16% are singletons. This clonotype was observed many times. This CDR3 comprises 15 residues. The V gene's germline CDR1 is MNHNS and CDR2 SASEGT. V shed 6 bases and J 5 bases; nucleotides not matched to a gene: 5. The clonotype originates from a human donor who donated a stem cell graft to a child with acute myeloid leukemia. This sample comprised PBMCs from the stem cell graft donor, obtained from the stem cell graft. The rearrangement joins TRBV6-1 to TRBJ2-1; 12 nucleotides align to TRBD2. This CDR3 reads CASSELAGGNNEQFF. The CDR3 DNA follows: TGTGCCAGCAGCGAACTAGCGGGGGGAAACAATGAGCAGTTCTTC.